Listed below are T cell receptor beta chains from one sample, sequenced in a study of long-term antiretroviral therapy in people with HIV. The assay was immunoSEQ multiplex PCR, and TCRdb's table has in-frame clones only and misses some. Of fewer than 45,000 clones in the sample, around 82% were seen once. Sequencing used unsorted PBMCs, obtained 0.3 years after starting antiretroviral therapy. The source of these receptors is a man between 18 and 35 years old with HIV. Both conserved end residues are part of each CDR3. Each record gives: D gene, J gene, V gene, clone size, CDR3 DNA, CDR3 protein. A D gene is named only where the DNA matches it firmly. Clone size is shown for a subset of rows, as once, few, many or a class of expanded clone.

>.|TRBJ2-3|TRBV20-1|.
TGCAGTGCTAGATACACAGATACGCAGTATTTT
CSARYTDTQYF
>TRBD2|TRBJ2-3|TRBV30|.
TGTGCCTGGAGTAGATATAGCGGGAGAGGGGATACGCAGTATTTT
CAWSRYSGRGDTQYF
>.|TRBJ1-2|TRBV9|.
TGTGCCACCGGACGGGACGGAGATAAGGGCTACACCTTC
CATGRDGDKGYTF
>.|TRBJ2-3|TRBV7-8|.
TGTGCCAGCCATCAGTGGGGCACAGATACGCAGTATTTT
CASHQWGTDTQYF
>.|TRBJ1-1|TRBV7-9|once
TGTGCCAGCAGCCAGGAGGGGGTTAGCACTGAAGCTTTCTTT
CASSQEGVSTEAFF
>TRBD1|TRBJ2-7|TRBV19|.
TGTGCCAGTAGTAGGGACAGGGGATACGAGCAGTACTTC
CASSRDRGYEQYF
>TRBD2|TRBJ2-7|TRBV28|.
TGTGCCAGCATGGGACTAGCCCTGATTGTGTACTTC
CASMGLALIVYF
>TRBD1|TRBJ2-2|TRBV5-6|.
TGTGCCAGCAGCCCCGGGACAGGCACCGGGGAGCTGTTTTTT
CASSPGTGTGELFF
>.|TRBJ1-5|TRBV16|.
TGTGCCAGCAGCCAATCCTCGAGTAGCAATCAGCCCCAGCATTTT
CASSQSSSSNQPQHF
>.|TRBJ2-2|TRBV4-1|.
TGCGCCAGCAGCCAATGGGAGGACACCGGGGAGCTGTTTTTT
CASSQWEDTGELFF
>.|TRBJ1-2|TRBV5-1|.
TGCGCCAGCAGCTTGGCCAAGGGGCCCTATGGCTACACCTTC
CASSLAKGPYGYTF
>.|TRBJ2-1|TRBV9|.
TGTGCCAGCAGCGTCGGGACTCGATCGAACAATGAGCAGTTCTTC
CASSVGTRSNNEQFF
>.|TRBJ2-2|TRBV29-1|few
TGCAGCGTTGAAAACCTCAACACCGGGGAGCTGTTTTTT
CSVENLNTGELFF
>TRBD1|TRBJ2-1|TRBV18|.
TGTGCCAGCTCACGGGGGACAGCTTATTACAATGAGCAGTTCTTC
CASSRGTAYYNEQFF
>.|TRBJ1-5|TRBV2|.
TGTGCCAGCAGTGAGGGTCCCCGTCAGCCCCAGCATTTT
CASSEGPRQPQHF
>.|TRBJ1-2|TRBV7-2|.
TGTGCCAGCAGCCCCCGGGACCCCGACCCTGGCTACACCTTC
CASSPRDPDPGYTF
>.|TRBJ2-5|TRBV28|.
TGTGCCAGCAGTTTGGTACAGGCCCTCCAAGAGACCCAGTACTTC
CASSLVQALQETQYF
>TRBD1|TRBJ2-3|TRBV29-1|.
TGCAGCGTTGATTTTTCGGGACAGGGACGTCATACGCAGTATTTT
CSVDFSGQGRHTQYF
>TRBD2|TRBJ2-1|TRBV15|.
TGTGCCACCAGCAGAGGACTAGCGGAAGCTTACAATGAGCAGTTCTTC
CATSRGLAEAYNEQFF
>TRBD2|TRBJ2-2|TRBV4-1|few
TGCGCCAGCAGCCAAGATCCCGGACTAGCGGGAGGCCTTGACACCGGGGAGCTGTTTTTT
CASSQDPGLAGGLDTGELFF
>TRBD1|TRBJ2-1|TRBV6-4|.
TGTGCCAGCAGTGTAACAGGGGATGAGCAGTTCTTC
CASSVTGDEQFF
>.|TRBJ1-1|TRBV7-8|.
TGTGCCAGCAGCTTATGGAGATCCGTGGGGACTGAAGCTTTCTTT
CASSLWRSVGTEAFF
>.|TRBJ1-2|TRBV18|.
TGTGCCAGCTCACGCCTCGAGGGGAGCTATGGCTACACCTTC
CASSRLEGSYGYTF
>.|TRBJ1-1|TRBV30|.
TGTGCCTGGGGAGGGGGGATTGGGCTAAGGAACACTGAAGCTTTCTTT
CAWGGGIGLRNTEAFF
>.|TRBJ2-7|TRBV2|once
TGTGCCAGCGTGGGTGGCAGTACCTACGAGCAGTACTTC
CASVGGSTYEQYF
>.|TRBJ1-3|TRBV5-1|.
TGCGCCAGCAGCTTGGGGGGGAGCTCTGGAAACACCATATATTTT
CASSLGGSSGNTIYF
>.|TRBJ2-1|TRBV18|.
TGTGCCAGCTCACCACCGGCGCGGGTTACCTACAATGAGCAGTTCTTC
CASSPPARVTYNEQFF
>.|TRBJ2-7|TRBV18|few
TGTGCCAGCTCACCGCCTCAGGGCTACGAGCAGTACTTC
CASSPPQGYEQYF
>.|TRBJ2-3|TRBV2|.
TGTGCCAGCAGATTTGGGGGGCAAGATACGCAGTATTTT
CASRFGGQDTQYF
>TRBD2|TRBJ2-3|TRBV5-8|.
TGTGCCAGCAGCTGGGGGGGTAGGACAGATACGCAGTATTTT
CASSWGGRTDTQYF
>.|TRBJ2-2|TRBV4-3|.
TGCGCCAGCAGCCAAGATGAGGGATCCGGGGAGCTGTTTTTT
CASSQDEGSGELFF
>TRBD1|TRBJ1-3|TRBV2|.
TGTGCCAGCAGGGGGACAGGAGAGAACACCATATATTTT
CASRGTGENTIYF
>.|TRBJ2-3|TRBV7-6|.
TGTGCCAGCAGCTTAGCGGGGATCACAGATACGCAGTATTTT
CASSLAGITDTQYF
>TRBD2|TRBJ2-3|TRBV11-2|.
TGTGCCAGCAGCTTAGATTACGGGGGGTACACAGATACGCAGTATTTT
CASSLDYGGYTDTQYF
>.|TRBJ1-6|TRBV12-5|.
TGTGCTAGTGGTTTGGTATTGGGGGCCCCGGGGAATTCACCCCTCCACTTT
CASGLVLGAPGNSPLHF
>.|TRBJ1-1|TRBV19|.
TGTGCCAGTCAACTAAGGGGGAACACTGAAGCTTTCTTT
CASQLRGNTEAFF
>.|TRBJ2-1|TRBV27|.
TGTGCCAGCAGCCCGTTACCCTCTTCCTACAATGAGCAGTTCTTC
CASSPLPSSYNEQFF
>.|TRBJ1-2|TRBV20-1|.
TGCAGTGCTCTACAGGGCTACACCTTC
CSALQGYTF
>.|TRBJ2-7|TRBV19|.
TGTGCCAGTAGTATAGGGACGGGATCCTACGAGCAGTACTTC
CASSIGTGSYEQYF
>TRBD1|TRBJ1-2|TRBV5-1|few
TGCGCCAGCAGCACTGAGACAGGGGTCTATGGCTACACCTTC
CASSTETGVYGYTF
>TRBD1|TRBJ2-7|TRBV2|.
TGTGCCAGCATCGAACAGGGGGCCGAGCAGTACTTC
CASIEQGAEQYF
>TRBD2|TRBJ2-7|TRBV5-1|.
TGCGCCAGCAGCCCCGAGACTAGCAGACCCTACGAGCAGTACTTC
CASSPETSRPYEQYF
>TRBD1|TRBJ2-7|TRBV27|.
TGTGCCAGCAGTTTGCCGACGGGACAGGGCACCTACGAGCAGTACTTC
CASSLPTGQGTYEQYF
>.|TRBJ1-3|TRBV9|.
TGTGCCAGCAGCGTAACTATGGCGGCTGCCGGCTCTGGAAACACCATATATTTT
CASSVTMAAAGSGNTIYF
>TRBD1|TRBJ2-7|TRBV28|.
TGTGCCAGCAGTCGGACAGGGGGCTACGAGCAGTACTTC
CASSRTGGYEQYF
>.|TRBJ1-6|TRBV5-1|.
TGCGCCAGCAGCCCCGGGAGGGTAGACTCACCCCTCCACTTT
CASSPGRVDSPLHF
>TRBD2|TRBJ2-3|TRBV6-1|.
TGTGCCTCAGTAGCGGGAGTCACAGATACGCAGTATTTT
CASVAGVTDTQYF
>TRBD2|TRBJ2-3|TRBV10-3|once
TGTGCCATCAGACCGACGGTTACTAGCGGGGGCACCACAGATACGCAGTATTTT
CAIRPTVTSGGTTDTQYF
>.|TRBJ1-6|TRBV2|.
TGTGCCAGCAGGGCTGCGGGGTATGAGATACATTCACCCCTCCACTTT
CASRAAGYEIHSPLHF
>.|TRBJ2-1|TRBV6-6|.
TGTGCCAGCACCCCTCGTGGGGTCTACAATGAGCAGTTCTTC
CASTPRGVYNEQFF
>.|TRBJ2-7|TRBV4-3|.
TGCGCCAGCAGCCTAAGGGTCGGGAGTAACTACGAGCAGTACTTC
CASSLRVGSNYEQYF
>TRBD1|TRBJ2-7|TRBV4-1|few
TGCGCCAGCAGCCAAGATTTAACAGGGGACATGATTTTTTACGAGCAGTACTTC
CASSQDLTGDMIFYEQYF
>.|TRBJ1-6|TRBV27|.
TGTGCCAGCAGTCCTGGACGACAGGTGAATAATTCACCCCTCCACTTT
CASSPGRQVNNSPLHF
>TRBD2|TRBJ2-7|TRBV10-1|.
TGCGCCACCCAGCGGGGGGGAGCCTACGAGCAGTACTTC
CATQRGGAYEQYF